These T cell receptor beta chains were read from a single sample in a study of T-cell reconstitution after alpha-beta-depleted transplantation in children. One entry per CDR3 protein results from TCRdb running MiXCR on the PCR reads. Altogether about 980,000 distinct CDR3 sequences are present, 25% to 30% being singletons, with the ten largest covering approximately 30%. The sample was PBMCs, mostly from graft donor cells, taken 360 days after TCRalphabeta/CD19-depleted stem cell transplant. The receptors come from a boy in the first two years of life who had a stem cell transplant for SCID, so the T cells may come from the graft donor. Both conserved end residues are part of each CDR3. A D gene is named only where the DNA matches it firmly. Rows give clone size only sometimes, using once, few, many, or a class for an expanded clone.

CDR3aa: CPSSLRTSGETQYF
CDR3nt: TGCCCCAGCAGCCTTCGGACTAGCGGGGAGACCCAGTACTTC
abundance: .
j_gene: TRBJ2-5
d_gene: TRBD2
v_gene: TRBV5-1

CDR3aa: CTTSDFPDTQYF
CDR3nt: TGTACCACCAGTGATTTTCCAGATACGCAGTATTTT
abundance: .
j_gene: TRBJ2-3
d_gene: .
v_gene: TRBV24-1

CDR3aa: CASSFVDEQYF
CDR3nt: TGTGCCAGCAGTTTTGTCGACGAGCAGTACTTC
abundance: many
j_gene: TRBJ2-7
d_gene: .
v_gene: TRBV12-3/TRBV12-4

CDR3aa: CATSRALGGANQETQYF
CDR3nt: TGTGCCACCAGCAGAGCTCTTGGGGGGGCAAACCAAGAGACCCAGTACTTC
abundance: few
j_gene: TRBJ2-5
d_gene: .
v_gene: TRBV15

CDR3aa: CASSAQGLKLETQYF
CDR3nt: TGTGCCAGCAGCGCCCAAGGACTGAAGCTGGAGACCCAGTACTTC
abundance: few
j_gene: TRBJ2-5
d_gene: .
v_gene: TRBV9

CDR3aa: CASSFRRSRDANTGELFF
CDR3nt: TGTGCCAGCAGCTTTAGGAGAAGCCGGGACGCAAACACCGGGGAGCTGTTTTTT
abundance: few
j_gene: TRBJ2-2
d_gene: .
v_gene: TRBV7-3

CDR3aa: CAWSPRDRSRETQYF
CDR3nt: TGTGCCTGGAGTCCACGGGACAGGTCGAGAGAGACCCAGTACTTC
abundance: .
j_gene: TRBJ2-5
d_gene: TRBD1
v_gene: TRBV30

CDR3aa: CAWSVVQSRPSGANNEQFF
CDR3nt: TGTGCCTGGAGTGTGGTTCAATCAAGGCCTAGCGGGGCGAACAATGAGCAGTTCTTC
abundance: few
j_gene: TRBJ2-1
d_gene: TRBD2
v_gene: TRBV30

CDR3aa: CASSLRSEKLFF
CDR3nt: TGTGCCAGCAGCTTACGGTCCGAAAAACTGTTTTTT
abundance: .
j_gene: TRBJ1-4
d_gene: .
v_gene: TRBV7-9

CDR3aa: CASTRVGTDTQYF
CDR3nt: TGTGCCAGCACGCGCGTTGGCACAGATACGCAGTATTTT
abundance: .
j_gene: TRBJ2-3
d_gene: .
v_gene: TRBV3-1

CDR3aa: CASSQLDSTQYF
CDR3nt: TGTGCCAGCAGCCAATTGGATTCGACCCAGTACTTC
abundance: many
j_gene: TRBJ2-5
d_gene: .
v_gene: TRBV3-1

CDR3aa: CAISDPSGPYYNEQFF
CDR3nt: TGTGCCATCAGTGACCCTAGCGGGCCTTACTACAATGAGCAGTTCTTC
abundance: few
j_gene: TRBJ2-1
d_gene: TRBD2
v_gene: TRBV10-3

CDR3aa: CASSRGLAGAREQFF
CDR3nt: TGTGCCAGCAGTCGAGGACTAGCGGGGGCCAGGGAGCAGTTCTTC
abundance: .
j_gene: TRBJ2-1
d_gene: TRBD2
v_gene: TRBV11-3

CDR3aa: CASSFRTDGYTF
CDR3nt: TGTGCCAGCAGCTTTCGCACAGATGGCTACACCTTC
abundance: few
j_gene: TRBJ1-2
d_gene: .
v_gene: TRBV7-2

CDR3aa: CASSLEVGGATYEQYF
CDR3nt: TGTGCCAGCAGCTTAGAAGTCGGGGGGGCCACCTACGAGCAGTACTTC
abundance: .
j_gene: TRBJ2-7
d_gene: TRBD2
v_gene: TRBV7-8

CDR3aa: CASARRIGQGEPGANVLTF
CDR3nt: TGTGCCAGCGCAAGGCGGATCGGGCAGGGGGAGCCTGGGGCCAACGTCCTGACTTTC
abundance: .
j_gene: TRBJ2-6
d_gene: TRBD1
v_gene: TRBV11-2

CDR3aa: CSAQQGGGEKLFF
CDR3nt: TGCAGTGCGCAACAGGGCGGCGGGGAAAAACTGTTTTTT
abundance: .
j_gene: TRBJ1-4
d_gene: .
v_gene: TRBV20-1

CDR3aa: CASSQEGQGMDTQYF
CDR3nt: TGCGCCAGCAGCCAAGAGGGACAGGGTATGGATACGCAGTATTTT
abundance: .
j_gene: TRBJ2-3
d_gene: TRBD1
v_gene: TRBV4-1

CDR3aa: CASSYEGFPKNEQYF
CDR3nt: TGTGCCAGCAGTTACGAGGGATTTCCCAAGAACGAGCAGTACTTC
abundance: many
j_gene: TRBJ2-7
d_gene: .
v_gene: TRBV6-5

CDR3aa: CASSKLAGGAYNEQFF
CDR3nt: TGTGCCAGCAGTAAACTAGCGGGGGGCGCCTACAATGAGCAGTTCTTC
abundance: .
j_gene: TRBJ2-1
d_gene: TRBD2
v_gene: TRBV6-1

CDR3aa: CATSSPGQSNTEAFF
CDR3nt: TGTGCCACCAGCAGCCCGGGACAGTCAAACACTGAAGCTTTCTTT
abundance: few
j_gene: TRBJ1-1
d_gene: TRBD1
v_gene: TRBV15

CDR3aa: CSALDRGVSSSYNEQFF
CDR3nt: TGCAGTGCACTGGACAGGGGGGTCTCGAGCTCCTACAATGAGCAGTTCTTC
abundance: few
j_gene: TRBJ2-1
d_gene: TRBD1
v_gene: TRBV20-1

CDR3aa: CASSLTTGGGQPQHF
CDR3nt: TGCGCCAGCAGCTTGACAACGGGTGGGGGTCAGCCCCAGCATTTT
abundance: .
j_gene: TRBJ1-5
d_gene: .
v_gene: TRBV5-1

CDR3aa: CSARLLAPGTDTQYF
CDR3nt: TGCAGTGCCCGCCTACTAGCGCCTGGCACAGATACGCAGTATTTT
abundance: .
j_gene: TRBJ2-3
d_gene: TRBD2
v_gene: TRBV20-1

CDR3aa: CASSWGGLEWYGYTF
CDR3nt: TGTGCCAGCAGCTGGGGAGGGTTGGAATGGTATGGCTACACCTTC
abundance: .
j_gene: TRBJ1-2
d_gene: .
v_gene: TRBV11-2

CDR3aa: CAISEGQVARDGYTF
CDR3nt: TGTGCCATCAGTGAAGGACAGGTCGCCCGGGATGGCTACACCTTC
abundance: .
j_gene: TRBJ1-2
d_gene: TRBD1
v_gene: TRBV10-3

CDR3aa: CASSLVWAPTTF
CDR3nt: TGTGCCAGCAGTTTAGTGTGGGCCCCGACAACCTTC
abundance: .
j_gene: TRBJ1-2
d_gene: .
v_gene: TRBV28

CDR3aa: CASSPGPPSTDTQYF
CDR3nt: TGTGCCAGCAGCCCCGGACCTCCAAGTACAGATACGCAGTATTTT
abundance: .
j_gene: TRBJ2-3
d_gene: .
v_gene: TRBV6-4

CDR3aa: CASSLGVSWQRYEQYF
CDR3nt: TGCGCCAGCAGCCTCGGCGTAAGTTGGCAGCGCTACGAGCAGTACTTC
abundance: .
j_gene: TRBJ2-7
d_gene: .
v_gene: TRBV4-1